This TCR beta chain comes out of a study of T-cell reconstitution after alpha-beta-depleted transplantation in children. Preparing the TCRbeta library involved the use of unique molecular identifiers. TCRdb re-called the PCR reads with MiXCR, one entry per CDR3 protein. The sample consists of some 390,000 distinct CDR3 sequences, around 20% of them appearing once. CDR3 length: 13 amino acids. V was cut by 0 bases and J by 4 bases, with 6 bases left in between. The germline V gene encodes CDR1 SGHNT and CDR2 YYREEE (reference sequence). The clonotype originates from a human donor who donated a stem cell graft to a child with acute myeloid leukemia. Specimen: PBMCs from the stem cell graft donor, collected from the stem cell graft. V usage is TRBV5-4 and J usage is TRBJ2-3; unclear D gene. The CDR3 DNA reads TGTGCCAGCAGCTTGGCCATCGCAGATACGCAGTATTTT. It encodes CASSLAIADTQYF.